This TCR beta chain comes out of a study of blood T cell repertoires in COVID-19. CDR1 is MNHEY, CDR2 SMNVEV, per germline (reference sequence). This CDR3 is built from 15 residues. With 5 bases removed from V and 3 bases from J, the gap between germline ends came to 13 bases. This clone was seen once. Data came from immunoSEQ multiplex PCR; TCRdb stores just in-frame clones and leaves some out. The sample includes over 250,000 clones, approximately 90% seen only once; the top ten take under 2.5%. V gene TRBV27 combines with J gene TRBJ1-4; a weak D match, TRBD1 (6 bases). The sequence came from a woman aged 60-75 years in a cohort exposed to, infected with or recovered from COVID-19 (not recorded which). The sample taken for sequencing was PBMCs or T cells enriched from blood (not recorded which). In DNA, the CDR3 is TGTGCCAGCAGTCGGAACAGGGCCTCTAATGAAAAACTGTTTTTT. Its protein product is CASSRNRASNEKLFF.